Detailed here is one T cell receptor (beta chain). Its target is unknown. Use of 60 Vbeta and 13 Jbeta primers characterized the PCR. The protocol was immunoSEQ multiplex PCR, while the TCRdb copy is restricted to in-frame clones and leaves out a portion. This sample yields fewer than 200,000 clones, of which roughly 80% are seen a single time; 3.7% belongs to the top ten. This sample is drawn from a study of cytomegalovirus exposure and HLA in healthy donors. Study-wide results and limits: In a later analysis, TCR association rates varied by HLA locus: DRB1 most, HLA-C fewest. The authors enumerated roughly 160 TCR beta chains as linked to cytomegalovirus. An apparent linkage of common viral pathogens to several of the most significant clusters emerged in a later analysis. Later genetic work tied a missense DCLRE1C variant to beta-chain V and J trimming.

The sequence was obtained from a man under 40 in good health and CMV-seropositive. Sequencing used PBMCs.

The CDR3 protein is CSVENTGENSYEQYF. DNA for the CDR3: TGCAGCGTTGAGAATACAGGGGAAAACTCCTACGAGCAGTACTTC. The rearrangement uses TRBV29-1 and TRBJ2-7, with 7 nucleotides matching TRBD1. CDR1 is SQVTM, CDR2 ANQGSEA, per germline. There are 15 residues in the CDR3. V was clipped by 3 bases and J by 0 bases; unmatched bases: 8.